This T cell receptor beta chain was obtained from a study of Ad26.COV2.S vaccination and SARS-CoV-2 variants (dated by TCRdb to the early 2020s). With respect to the entire study: Donors in the vaccine arm were drawn from COV1001, a phase I-IIa trial of Ad26.COV2.S in healthy adults that was multicentre, randomized, double-blind and placebo-controlled. Ad26.COV2.S was administered intramuscularly at 5 x 10^10 or 1 x 10^11 viral particles, either as a single shot or as two shots given 56 days apart. TCRbeta repertoire sequencing was used to assess the specificity and breadth of SARS-CoV-2-reactive T cell receptors after Ad26.COV2.S vaccination. A total of 32 samples were included in the TCR-sequenced set, comprising roughly 19 Ad26.COV2.S vaccine recipients, 5 placebo recipients and 8 SARS-CoV-2 convalescent individuals. Participants in the trial were split at random into five groups of five each, receiving low-dose or high-dose Ad26.COV2.S once or twice, or else placebo on both occasions. Investigators remained blinded to trial group allocation during experiments and outcome assessment.

What the work shows at the level of the full study, not this receptor alone: The authors noted that total T cell responses may have been underestimated by the TCR breadth and depth analyses. The study lacked the statistical power to compare responses across vaccine doses or regimens. After vaccination, spike-specific CD8+ and CD4+ T cell responses were reported to show substantial breadth. Vaccine and placebo recipients had similar non-spike TCR breadth, a finding consistent with the vaccine containing only spike. Higher spike-specific TCR breadth was observed in Ad26.COV2.S recipients than in placebo recipients (P = 0.0014).

CDR1 is given as MGHRA and CDR2 as YSYEKL, both from the germline V gene. CDR3 length: 16 amino acids, cysteine to phenylalanine. The only DNA kept is the CDR3, 48 bases in frame from the first base. Germline trimming: 0 bases from V, 0 bases from J; junction bases outside gene matches: 1. The treatment or condition label, as the study defines it: about 20 received Ad26.COV2.S at low or high dose, single or two shots; a few received placebo; per-sample allocation not given. Repertoires of vaccine and placebo recipients were sequenced from samples taken on day 63 after the first injection. Between 29 July and 7 August 2020, Cohort 1b enrolled about 27 adults aged 18-55 years at one site in Boston, USA. Ad26.COV2.S consisted of a replication-incompetent adenovirus type 26 vector by which a prefusion-stabilized SARS-CoV-2 spike protein from the original Wuhan strain was expressed. The immunoSEQ Assay was used to sequence TCRbeta CDR3 regions. After extraction, genomic DNA underwent amplification by bias-controlled multiplex PCR, followed by high-throughput sequencing. Processing in the source paper ran as follows. Collapsing and filtering of sequences were performed to quantify the absolute abundance of each unique TCRbeta CDR3 region. T cell fraction was estimated by normalization of TCRbeta template counts to usable DNA, with usable DNA being measured through amplification of reference genes present in all nucleated cells. Repertoire TCRs were annotated as SARS-CoV-2-specific when V gene, CDR3 amino acid sequence and J gene were exactly matched to a known reactive TCR set. The reference SARS-CoV-2 TCR set was derived from MIRA and filtered for enrichment in COVID-19-positive ImmuneCODE repertoires, a step that removed public or cross-reactive TCRs. Using the MIRA antigens, annotated TCRs were further analysed by specific ORF or by position within an ORF. Breadth was defined as the number of annotated unique rearrangements divided by the total number of unique productive rearrangements, and depth was defined as the summed frequency of the annotated unique rearrangements. TCR breadth was compared between groups using two-sided Wilcoxon rank-sum tests. Imported from immuneACCESS, the table was reduced by TCRdb to in-frame sequences with V and J called. These copies leave out some clones; in studies compared against another copy, an unresolved V gene accounts for under half, and the cause of the remainder is not known. That table gives V, J and clone size, and the DNA gave D and trimming. The sample table shows under 550,000 clones, and 88% are seen once. The top ten constitute 3.6% of the sample.

Note on this clone: Its antigen is currently not known. Per-base quality was not reported, and no clone a single base away is much larger than it.

The sequence came from a person between 18 and 59 years old who received the Ad26.COV2.S COVID-19 vaccine or a placebo. This specimen consisted of peripheral blood, obtained in a trial of Ad26.COV2.S vaccine versus placebo. The chain uses TRBV4-1 and TRBJ2-2; 7 middle bases align to TRBD1. CDR3 protein: CASSQETGTNTGELFF. Here is the DNA: TGCGCCAGCAGCCAAGAGACAGGGACGAACACCGGGGAGCTGTTTTTT.